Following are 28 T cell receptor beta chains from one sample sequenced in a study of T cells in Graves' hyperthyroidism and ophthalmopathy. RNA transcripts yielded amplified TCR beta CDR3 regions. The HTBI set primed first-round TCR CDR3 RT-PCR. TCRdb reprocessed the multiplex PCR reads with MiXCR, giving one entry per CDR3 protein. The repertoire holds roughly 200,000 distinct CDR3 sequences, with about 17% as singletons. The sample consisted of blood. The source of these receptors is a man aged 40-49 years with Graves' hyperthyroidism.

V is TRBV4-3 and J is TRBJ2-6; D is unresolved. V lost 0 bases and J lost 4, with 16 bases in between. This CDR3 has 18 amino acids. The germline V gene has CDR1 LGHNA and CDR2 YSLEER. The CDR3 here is CASSQDRKGPVGANVLTF. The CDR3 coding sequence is TGCGCCAGCAGCCAAGATCGAAAAGGCCCGGTCGGGGCCAACGTCCTGACTTTC.

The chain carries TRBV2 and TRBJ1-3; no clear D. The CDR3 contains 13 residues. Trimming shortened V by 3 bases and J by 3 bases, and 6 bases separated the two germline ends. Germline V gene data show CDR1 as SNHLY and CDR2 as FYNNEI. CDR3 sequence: CASSEGIGNTIYF. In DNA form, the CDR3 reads TGTGCCAGCAGTGAGGGAATTGGAAACACCATATATTTT. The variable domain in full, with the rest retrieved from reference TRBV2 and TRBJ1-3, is EPEVTQTPSHQVTQMGQEVILRCVPISNHLYFYWYRQILGQKVEFLVSFYNNEISEKSEIFDDQFSVERPDGSNFTLKIRSTKLEDSAMYFCASSEGIGNTIYFGEGSWLTVV.

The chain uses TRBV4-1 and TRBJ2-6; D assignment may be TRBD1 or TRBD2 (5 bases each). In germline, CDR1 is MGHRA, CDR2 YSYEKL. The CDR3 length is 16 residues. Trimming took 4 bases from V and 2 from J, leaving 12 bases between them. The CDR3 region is CASSLAGTTGANVLTF. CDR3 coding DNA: TGCGCCAGCAGCCTGGCAGGGACCACTGGGGCCAACGTCCTGACTTTC.

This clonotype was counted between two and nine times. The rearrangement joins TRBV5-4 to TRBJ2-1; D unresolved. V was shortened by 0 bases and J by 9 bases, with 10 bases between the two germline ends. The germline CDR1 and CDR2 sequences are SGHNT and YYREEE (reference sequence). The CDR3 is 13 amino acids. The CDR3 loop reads CASSLGDQPEQFF. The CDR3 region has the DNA TGTGCCAGCAGCTTGGGGGATCAGCCTGAGCAGTTCTTC.

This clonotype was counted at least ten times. The DNA of the CDR3 is TGCGCCAGCAGCCACCCGGGAGGGATTAAGACCCAGTACTTC. Translated: CASSHPGGIKTQYF. The chain uses TRBV4-1 and TRBJ2-5, with 8 bases aligning to TRBD2. From germline, CDR1 is MGHRA and CDR2 YSYEKL. Germline trimming cut 3 bases from V and 6 bases from J; bases unmatched to any gene: 6. The CDR3 runs 14 residues.

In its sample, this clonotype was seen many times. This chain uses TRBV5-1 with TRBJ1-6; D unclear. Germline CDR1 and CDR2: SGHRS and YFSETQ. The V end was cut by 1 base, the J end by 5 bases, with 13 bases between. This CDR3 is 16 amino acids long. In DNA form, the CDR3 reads TGCGCCAGCAGCTTGAGGCCCGTGGATAATAATTCACCCCTCCACTTT. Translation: CASSLRPVDNNSPLHF. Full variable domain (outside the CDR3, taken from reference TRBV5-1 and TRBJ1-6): KAGVTQTPRYLIKTRGQQVTLSCSPISGHRSVSWYQQTPGQGLQFLFEYFSETQRNKGNFPGRFSGRQFSNSRSEMNVSTLELGDSALYLCASSLRPVDNNSPLHFGNGTRLTVT.

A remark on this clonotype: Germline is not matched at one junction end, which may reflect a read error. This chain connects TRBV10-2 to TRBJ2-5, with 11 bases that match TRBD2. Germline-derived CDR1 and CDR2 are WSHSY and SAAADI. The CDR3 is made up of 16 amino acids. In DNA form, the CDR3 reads TGCGCCAGCCAGGACAGGGCACTAGCGGGGGCAGAGACCCAGTGCTTC. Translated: CASQDRALAGAETQCF.

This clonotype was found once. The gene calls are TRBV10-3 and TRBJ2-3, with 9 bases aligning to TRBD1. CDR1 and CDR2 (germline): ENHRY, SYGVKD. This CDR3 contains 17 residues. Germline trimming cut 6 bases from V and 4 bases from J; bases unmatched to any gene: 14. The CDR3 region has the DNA TGTGCCATCAGCCCCCGTCCCGGGACAGGGCCCGCAGATACGCAGTATTTT. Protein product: CAISPRPGTGPADTQYF.

As DNA, the CDR3 is TGTGCCATCAGTCGGACAGGGGTTAATTCACCCCTCCACTTT. Protein: CAISRTGVNSPLHF. This chain uses TRBV10-3 with TRBJ1-6; 9 nucleotides line up with TRBD1. V was clipped by 5 bases and J by 6 bases; unmatched bases: 2. From germline, CDR1 is ENHRY and CDR2 SYGVKD. The CDR3 has 14 amino acids.

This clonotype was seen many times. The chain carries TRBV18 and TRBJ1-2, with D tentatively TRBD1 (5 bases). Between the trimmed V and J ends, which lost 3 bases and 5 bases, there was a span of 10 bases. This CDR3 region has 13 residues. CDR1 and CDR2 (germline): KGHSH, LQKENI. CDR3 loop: CASSPPAGYGYTF. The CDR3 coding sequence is TGTGCCAGCTCACCCCCGGCAGGGTATGGCTACACCTTC.

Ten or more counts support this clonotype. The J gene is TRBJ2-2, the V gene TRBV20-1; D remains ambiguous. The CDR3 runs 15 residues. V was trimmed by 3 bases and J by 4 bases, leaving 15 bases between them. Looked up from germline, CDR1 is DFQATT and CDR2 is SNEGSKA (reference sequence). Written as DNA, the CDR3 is TGCAGTGCTAGTAACGCTCACCTGGCCACCGGGGAGCTGTTTTTT. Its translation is CSASNAHLATGELFF.

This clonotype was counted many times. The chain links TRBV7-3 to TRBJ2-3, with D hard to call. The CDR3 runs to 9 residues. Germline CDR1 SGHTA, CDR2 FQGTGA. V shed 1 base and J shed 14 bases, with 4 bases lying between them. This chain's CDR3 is CASSLRPYF. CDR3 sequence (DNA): TGTGCCAGCAGCTTAAGACCGTATTTT.

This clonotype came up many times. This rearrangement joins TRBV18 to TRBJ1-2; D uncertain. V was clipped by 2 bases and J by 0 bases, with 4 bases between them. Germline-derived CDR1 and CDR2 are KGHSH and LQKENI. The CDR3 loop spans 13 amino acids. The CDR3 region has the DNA TGTGCCAGCTCACCAGAGGCTAACTATGGCTACACCTTC. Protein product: CASSPEANYGYTF.

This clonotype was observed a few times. This CDR3 reads CATGTSGVYEQFF. CDR3 DNA sequence: TGTGCCACCGGGACTAGCGGGGTTTATGAGCAGTTCTTC. The chain joins TRBV24-1 to TRBJ2-1; 13 nucleotides align to TRBD2. With V trimmed by 9 bases and J by 8 bases, 3 bases remained unmatched. The CDR3 sequence is 13 residues long. Germline V lookup: CDR1 KGHDR, CDR2 SFDVKD.

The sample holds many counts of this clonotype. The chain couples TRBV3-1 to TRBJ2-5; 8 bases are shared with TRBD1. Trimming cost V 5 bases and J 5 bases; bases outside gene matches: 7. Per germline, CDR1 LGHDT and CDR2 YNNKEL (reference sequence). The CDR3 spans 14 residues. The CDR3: CASSIRTGMETQYF. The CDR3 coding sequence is TGTGCCAGCAGCATCCGGACAGGGATGGAGACCCAGTACTTC.

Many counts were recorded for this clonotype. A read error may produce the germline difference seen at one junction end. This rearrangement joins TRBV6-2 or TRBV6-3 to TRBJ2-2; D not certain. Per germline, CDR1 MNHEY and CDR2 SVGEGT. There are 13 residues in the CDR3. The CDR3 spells CASNYKNTGELFF. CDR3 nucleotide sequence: TGTGCCAGCAATTACAAGAACACCGGGGAGCTGTTTTTT.

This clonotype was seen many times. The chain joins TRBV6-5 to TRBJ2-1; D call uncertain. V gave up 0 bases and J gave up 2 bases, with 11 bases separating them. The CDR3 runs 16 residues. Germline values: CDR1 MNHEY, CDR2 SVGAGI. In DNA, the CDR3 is TGTGCCAGCAGTTACTCGTTAGCTTTCCCCTACAATGAGCAGTTCTTC. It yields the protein CASSYSLAFPYNEQFF.

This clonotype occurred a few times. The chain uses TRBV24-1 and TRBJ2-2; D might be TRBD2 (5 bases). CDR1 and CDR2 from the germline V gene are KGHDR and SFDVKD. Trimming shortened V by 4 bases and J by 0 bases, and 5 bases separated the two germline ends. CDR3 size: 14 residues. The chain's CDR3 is CATSDGTNTGELFF. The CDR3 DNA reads TGTGCCACCAGTGACGGGACGAACACCGGGGAGCTGTTTTTT.

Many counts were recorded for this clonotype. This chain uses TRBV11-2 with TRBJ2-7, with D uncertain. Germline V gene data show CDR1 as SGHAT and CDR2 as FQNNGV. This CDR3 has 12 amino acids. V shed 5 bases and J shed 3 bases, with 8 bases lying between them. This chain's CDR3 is CASSTAYYEQYF. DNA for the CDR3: TGTGCCAGCAGCACAGCCTACTACGAGCAGTACTTC.

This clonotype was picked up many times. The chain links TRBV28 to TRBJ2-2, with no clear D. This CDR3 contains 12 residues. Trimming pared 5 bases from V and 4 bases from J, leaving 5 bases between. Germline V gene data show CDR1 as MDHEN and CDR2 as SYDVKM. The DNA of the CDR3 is TGTGCCAGCAGTCTCTCCACCGGGGAGCTGTTTTTT. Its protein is CASSLSTGELFF.

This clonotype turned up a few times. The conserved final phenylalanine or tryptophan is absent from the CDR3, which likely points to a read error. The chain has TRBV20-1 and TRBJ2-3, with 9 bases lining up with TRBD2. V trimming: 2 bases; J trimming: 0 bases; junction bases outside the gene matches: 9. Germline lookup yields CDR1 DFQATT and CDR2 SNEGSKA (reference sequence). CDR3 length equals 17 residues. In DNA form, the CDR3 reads TGCAGTGCTAGACGGTCTAGCGGGACCGCTAGCACAGATACGCAGTATCTT. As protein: CSARRSSGTASTDTQYL.

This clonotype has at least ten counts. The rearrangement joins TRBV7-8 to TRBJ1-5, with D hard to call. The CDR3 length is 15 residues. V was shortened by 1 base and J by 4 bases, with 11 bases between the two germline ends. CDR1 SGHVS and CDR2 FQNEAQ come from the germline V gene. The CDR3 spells CASSLVYLQNQPQHF. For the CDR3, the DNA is TGTGCCAGCAGCTTAGTGTACTTGCAGAATCAGCCCCAGCATTTT. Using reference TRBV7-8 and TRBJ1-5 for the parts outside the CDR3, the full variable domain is GAGVSQSPRYKVAKRGQDVALRCDPISGHVSLFWYQQALGQGPEFLTYFQNEAQLDKSGLPSDRFFAERPEGSVSTLKIQRTQQEDSAVYLCASSLVYLQNQPQHFGDGTRLSIL.

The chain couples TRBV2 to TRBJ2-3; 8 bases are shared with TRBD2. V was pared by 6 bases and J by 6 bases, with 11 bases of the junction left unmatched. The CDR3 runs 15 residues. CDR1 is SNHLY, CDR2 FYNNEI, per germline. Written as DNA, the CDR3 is TGTGCCAGCAGCGCTATTACGGGGGGGCAGGATACGCAGTATTTT. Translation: CASSAITGGQDTQYF.

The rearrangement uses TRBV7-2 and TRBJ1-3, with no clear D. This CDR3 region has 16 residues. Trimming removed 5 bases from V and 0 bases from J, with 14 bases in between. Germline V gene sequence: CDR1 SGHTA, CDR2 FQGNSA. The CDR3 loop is CASSTSRSYSGNTIYF. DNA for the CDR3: TGTGCCAGCAGCACCTCTCGGTCGTACTCTGGAAACACCATATATTTT.

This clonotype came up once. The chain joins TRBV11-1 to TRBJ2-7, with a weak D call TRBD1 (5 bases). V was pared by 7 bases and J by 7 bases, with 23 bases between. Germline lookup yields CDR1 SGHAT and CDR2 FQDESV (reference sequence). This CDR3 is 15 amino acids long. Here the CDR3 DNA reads TGTGCCAGCACCCCCCTCTCCGACAGTATTGGAGAGCAGTACTTC. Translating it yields CASTPLSDSIGEQYF.

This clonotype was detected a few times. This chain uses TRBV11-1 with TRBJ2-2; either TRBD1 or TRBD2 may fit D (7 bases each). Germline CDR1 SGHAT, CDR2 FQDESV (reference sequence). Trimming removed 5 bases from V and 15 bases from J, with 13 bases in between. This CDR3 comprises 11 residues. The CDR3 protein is CASSQGGKVFF. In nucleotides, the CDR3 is TGTGCCAGCAGCCAGGGGGGGAAGGTGTTTTTT.

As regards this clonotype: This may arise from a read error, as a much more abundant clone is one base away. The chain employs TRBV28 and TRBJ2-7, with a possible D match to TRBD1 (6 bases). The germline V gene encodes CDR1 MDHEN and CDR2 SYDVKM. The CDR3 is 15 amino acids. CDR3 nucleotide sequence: TGTGCCAGCAGGTTCTTTAAGGGGGTTGAGTACGAGCGGTACTTC. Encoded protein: CASRFFKGVEYERYF.

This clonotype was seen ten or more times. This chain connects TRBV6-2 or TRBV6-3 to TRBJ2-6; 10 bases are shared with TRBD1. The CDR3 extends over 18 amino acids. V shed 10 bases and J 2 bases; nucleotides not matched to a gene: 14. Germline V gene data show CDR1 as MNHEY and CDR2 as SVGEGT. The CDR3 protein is CAMRSRDRGSTGANVLTF. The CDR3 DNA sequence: TGTGCCATGCGTAGCCGGGACAGGGGTTCGACTGGGGCCAACGTCCTGACTTTC.